This T cell receptor beta chain was sequenced in a study of CD8+ T cells in alopecia areata. Findings and caveats of the study: Alphabeta T cells residing in normal skin are also sequenced in scalp samples.

Extraction of RNA preceded its reverse transcription into cDNA, which served as the sequencing template. Measured with immunoSEQ multiplex PCR; TCRdb has only the in-frame clones, and not every one. The table lists 150,000 to 200,000 clones, around 64% of them singletons, with roughly an eighth in the top ten. Those with alopecia areata gave lesional scalp punch biopsies and peripheral blood. This clone came up a few times. What it binds is unknown. Compared with germline, one end of the junction differs, possibly owing to a read error. The TCR comes from a human donor with alopecia areata. The specimen comprised CD8+ T cells sorted from blood, sampled at week 0.

The CDR3 region is CSVEEHNEQFF. CDR3 coding DNA: TGCAGCGTGGAAGAACATAATGAGCAGTTCTTC. This chain joins TRBV29-1 and TRBJ2-1; D unclear. Per the germline V gene, CDR1 is SQVTM and CDR2 is ANQGSEA. The CDR3 spans 11 residues.